These 7 T cell receptor beta chains originate from one sample sequenced in a study of metastatic and nonmetastatic thyroid tumors. Thyroid surgery had not been preceded by any treatment in any patient. TCRdb re-called the PCR reads through MiXCR. Here the sample spans 26,000 or so clones, about 15% being singletons. Material: blood. Source of these receptors: a male donor with papillary thyroid cancer or a benign thyroid nodule (not recorded which). Some clones in this sample may be carry-over from other donors' samples.

This clone was observed many times. The chain couples TRBV6-2 or TRBV6-3 to TRBJ2-2; 8 bases are shared with TRBD1. The J segment lost 5 bases and the V segment lost 6 bases, leaving 17 bases of the junction unmatched. The germline V gene has CDR1 MNHEY and CDR2 SVGEGT. CDR3 length equals 18 residues. The CDR3 sequence is CASSYYLMQGAWTGELFF. The CDR3 DNA reads as TGTGCCAGCAGCTATTACCTCATGCAGGGGGCTTGGACCGGGGAGCTGTTTTTT.

At least ten counts were recorded for this clone. V is TRBV2 and J is TRBJ2-1; D not certain. Between the trimmed V and J ends, which lost 4 bases and 6 bases, there was a span of 13 bases. CDR1 SNHLY and CDR2 FYNNEI come from the germline V gene. There are 14 residues in the CDR3. The CDR3 is CASSGGPPGNEQFF. The CDR3 DNA follows: TGTGCCAGCAGTGGAGGACCTCCTGGCAATGAGCAGTTCTTC.

At least ten counts were recorded for this clone. For the CDR3, the DNA is TGCAGTGCTAGGAACCCGGAGGGGGAGACCCAGTACTTC. It encodes CSARNPEGETQYF. This chain links TRBV20-1 with TRBJ2-5, with a tentative D call TRBD2 (6 bases). Germline loops: CDR1 DFQATT, CDR2 SNEGSKA (reference sequence). This CDR3 spans 13 amino acids. V was shortened by 3 bases and J by 5 bases, with 13 bases between the two germline ends.

A note on this clone: This may be a read error: a much more frequent sequence differs by one nucleotide. This chain connects TRBV5-6 to TRBJ2-3; D unresolved. The CDR3 is made up of 12 amino acids. Per germline, CDR1 SGHDT and CDR2 YYEEEE. Trimming left V 5 bases short and J 6 bases short, with 10 bases between. CDR3 bases: TGTGCCAGCAGGTGGTGGCTTGATACGCAGTATTTT. Translation gives CASRWWLDTQYF.

Ten or more counts support this clone. This chain joins TRBV18 and TRBJ1-1; TRBD1 might be the D (5 bases). Germline CDR1 reads KGHSH; CDR2 reads LQKENI. The CDR3 covers 17 residues. The V end lost 3 bases, the J end lost 4 bases, and 21 bases lay between the germline ends. CDR3 DNA sequence: TGTGCCAGCTCACCGAGGGGCCAAGTTGACTCGTCCACTGAAGCTTTCTTT. Encoded protein: CASSPRGQVDSSTEAFF.

Here the CDR3 reads CSARDGTDNSPLHF. CDR3 bases: TGCAGTGCTAGAGATGGGACAGATAATTCACCCCTCCACTTT. The chain employs TRBV20-1 and TRBJ1-6; 7 bases fit TRBD1. The CDR3 consists of 14 residues. Trimming removed 0 bases from V and 5 bases from J; junction bases left unmatched: 1. The V gene's germline CDR1 is DFQATT and CDR2 SNEGSKA (reference sequence).

This clone was detected many times. The genes are TRBV2 and TRBJ2-7; TRBD2 agrees at 8 bases. V was clipped by 7 bases and J by 5 bases; unmatched bases: 13. The germline V gene encodes CDR1 SNHLY and CDR2 FYNNEI. The CDR3 runs to 15 residues. DNA for the CDR3: TGTGCCAGCAACTCGGGGGGGTTTAGTACCCACGAGCAGTACTTC. This encodes CASNSGGFSTHEQYF.